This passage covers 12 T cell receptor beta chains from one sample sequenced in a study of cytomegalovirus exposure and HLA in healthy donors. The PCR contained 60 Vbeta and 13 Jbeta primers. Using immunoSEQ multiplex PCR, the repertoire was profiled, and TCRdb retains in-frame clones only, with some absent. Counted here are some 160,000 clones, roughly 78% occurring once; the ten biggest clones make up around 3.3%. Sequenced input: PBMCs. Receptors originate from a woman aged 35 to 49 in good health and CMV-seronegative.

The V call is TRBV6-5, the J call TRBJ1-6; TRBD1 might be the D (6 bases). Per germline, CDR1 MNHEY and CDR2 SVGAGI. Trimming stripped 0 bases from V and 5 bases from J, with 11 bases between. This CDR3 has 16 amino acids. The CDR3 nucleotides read TGTGCCAGCAGTTACTCCTGGACAGCGGATAATTCACCCCTCCACTTT. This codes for CASSYSWTADNSPLHF.

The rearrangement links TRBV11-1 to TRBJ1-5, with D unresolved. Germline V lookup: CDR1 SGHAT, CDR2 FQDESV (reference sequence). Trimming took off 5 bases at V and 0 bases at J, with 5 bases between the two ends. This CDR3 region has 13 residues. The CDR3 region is CASSPNSNQPQHF. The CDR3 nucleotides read TGTGCCAGCAGCCCAAATAGCAATCAGCCCCAGCATTTT.

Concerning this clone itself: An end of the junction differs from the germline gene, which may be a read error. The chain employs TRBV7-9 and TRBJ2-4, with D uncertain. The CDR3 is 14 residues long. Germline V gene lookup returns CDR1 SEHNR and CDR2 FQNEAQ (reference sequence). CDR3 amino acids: CSSSPRDSKNIQYF. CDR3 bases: TGTTCCAGCAGCCCCCGCGACTCCAAAAACATTCAGTACTTC. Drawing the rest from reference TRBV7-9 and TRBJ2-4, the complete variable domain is DTGVSQNPRHKITKRGQNVTFRCDPISEHNRLYWYRQTLGQGPEFLTYFQNEAQLEKSRLLSDRFSAERPKGSFSTLEIQRTEQGDSAMYLCSSSPRDSKNIQYFGAGTRLSVL.

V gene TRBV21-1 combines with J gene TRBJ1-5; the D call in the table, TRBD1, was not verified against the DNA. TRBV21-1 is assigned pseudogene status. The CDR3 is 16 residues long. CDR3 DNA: TGTGCCAGCAGCAAAGGTTCAGGGGGTAACAATCAGCCCCAGCATTTT. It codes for CASSKGSGGNNQPQHF.

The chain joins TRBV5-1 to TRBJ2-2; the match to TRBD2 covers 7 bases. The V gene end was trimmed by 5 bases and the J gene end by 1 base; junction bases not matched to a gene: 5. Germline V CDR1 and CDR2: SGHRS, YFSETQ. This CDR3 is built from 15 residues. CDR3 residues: CASSYIAGNTGELFF. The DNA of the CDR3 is TGCGCCAGCAGTTATATAGCGGGGAACACCGGGGAGCTGTTTTTT. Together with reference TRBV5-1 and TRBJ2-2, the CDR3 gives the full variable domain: KAGVTQTPRYLIKTRGQQVTLSCSPISGHRSVSWYQQTPGQGLQFLFEYFSETQRNKGNFPGRFSGRQFSNSRSEMNVSTLELGDSALYLCASSYIAGNTGELFFGEGSRLTVL.

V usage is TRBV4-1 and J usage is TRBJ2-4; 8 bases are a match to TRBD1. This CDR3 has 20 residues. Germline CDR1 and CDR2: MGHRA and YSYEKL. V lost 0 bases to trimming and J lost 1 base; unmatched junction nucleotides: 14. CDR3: CASSQDPTGQGMGAKNIQYF. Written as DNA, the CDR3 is TGCGCCAGCAGCCAAGATCCCACTGGACAGGGAATGGGGGCCAAAAACATTCAGTACTTC.

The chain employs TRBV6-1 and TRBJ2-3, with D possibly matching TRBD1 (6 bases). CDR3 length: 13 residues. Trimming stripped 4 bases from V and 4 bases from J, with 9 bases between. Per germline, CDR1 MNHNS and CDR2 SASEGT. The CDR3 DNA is TGTGCCAGCAGTGTGACAGGCCCAGATACGCAGTATTTT. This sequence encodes CASSVTGPDTQYF.

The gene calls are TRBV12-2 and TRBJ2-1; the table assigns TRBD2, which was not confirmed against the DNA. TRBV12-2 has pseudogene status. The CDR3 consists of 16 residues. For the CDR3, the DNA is TGTGCAAGTCGCCTCCTCCTAGCGGGGGGGGACAATGAGCAGTTCTTC. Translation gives CASRLLLAGGDNEQFF.

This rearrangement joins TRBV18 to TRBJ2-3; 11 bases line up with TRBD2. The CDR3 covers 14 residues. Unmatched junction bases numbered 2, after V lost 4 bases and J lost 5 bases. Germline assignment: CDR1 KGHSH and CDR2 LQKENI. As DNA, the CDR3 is TGTGCCAGCTCACAAGGGACTAGCGGAGATACGCAGTATTTT. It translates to CASSQGTSGDTQYF.

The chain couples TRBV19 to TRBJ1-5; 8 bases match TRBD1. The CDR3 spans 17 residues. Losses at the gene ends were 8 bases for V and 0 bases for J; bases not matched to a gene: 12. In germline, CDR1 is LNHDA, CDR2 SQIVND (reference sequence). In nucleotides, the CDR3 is TGTGCCAGTGGACGGGGGGACAGGAGATATAGCAATCAGCCCCAGCATTTT. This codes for CASGRGDRRYSNQPQHF.

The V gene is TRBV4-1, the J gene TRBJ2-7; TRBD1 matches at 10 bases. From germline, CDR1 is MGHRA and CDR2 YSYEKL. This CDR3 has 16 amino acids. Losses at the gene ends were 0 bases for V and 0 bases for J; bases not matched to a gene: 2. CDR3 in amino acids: CASSQERDRGSYEQYF. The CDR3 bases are TGCGCCAGCAGCCAAGAAAGGGACAGGGGCTCCTACGAGCAGTACTTC.

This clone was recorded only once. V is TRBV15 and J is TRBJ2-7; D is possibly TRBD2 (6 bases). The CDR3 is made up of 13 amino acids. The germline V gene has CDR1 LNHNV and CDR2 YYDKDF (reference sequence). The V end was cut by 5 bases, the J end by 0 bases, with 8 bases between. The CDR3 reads CATSRDFSYEQYF. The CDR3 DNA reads TGTGCCACCAGCCGGGACTTCTCCTACGAGCAGTACTTC. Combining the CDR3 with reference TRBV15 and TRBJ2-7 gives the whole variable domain DAMVIQNPRYQVTQFGKPVTLSCSQTLNHNVMYWYQQKSSQAPKLLFHYYDKDFNNEADTPDNFQSRRPNTSFCFLDIRSPGLGDTAMYLCATSRDFSYEQYFGPGTRLTVT.